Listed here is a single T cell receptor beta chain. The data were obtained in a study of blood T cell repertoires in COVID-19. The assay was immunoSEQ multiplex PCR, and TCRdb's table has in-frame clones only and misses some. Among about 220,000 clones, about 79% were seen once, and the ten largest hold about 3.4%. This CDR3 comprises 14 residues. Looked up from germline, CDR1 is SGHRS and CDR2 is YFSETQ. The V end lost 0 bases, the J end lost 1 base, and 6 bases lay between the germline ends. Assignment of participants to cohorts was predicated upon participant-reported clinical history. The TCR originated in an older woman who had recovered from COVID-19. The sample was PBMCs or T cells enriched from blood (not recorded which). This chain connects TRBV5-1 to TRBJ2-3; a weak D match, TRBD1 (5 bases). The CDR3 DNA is TGCGCCAGCAGCTTGGGGGGCCGCACAGATACGCAGTATTTT. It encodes CASSLGGRTDTQYF.